These 10 T cell receptor beta chains were sequenced from one sample in a study of blood T cells in healthy people across ages. The second PCR ran about 6 to 12 cycles with a sample-barcoded 5' primer and J-beta primers. MiXCR, applied by TCRdb to the 5' RACE reads, yields one record per CDR3 protein. The profile covers about 1.8 million distinct CDR3 sequences, with about 50% appearing a single time and roughly 2% taken by the ten largest. Source material: blood. Receptor source: a woman aged 40 to 50 in good health.

The J gene is TRBJ2-3, the V gene TRBV20-1; 13 nucleotides match TRBD2. The CDR3 length is 18 residues. V lost 3 bases and J lost 6; bases outside the gene matches: 15. Germline lookup yields CDR1 DFQATT and CDR2 SNEGSKA (reference sequence). Here the CDR3 reads CSARTSGGPRLRWDTQYF. DNA for the CDR3: TGCAGTGCTAGGACTAGCGGGGGGCCGAGGCTGCGTTGGGATACGCAGTATTTT.

V usage is TRBV7-2 and J usage is TRBJ2-7; tentatively, D is TRBD1 (5 bases). V gave up 4 bases and J gave up 3 bases, with 10 bases separating them. CDR1 is SGHTA, CDR2 FQGNSA, per germline. The CDR3 has 13 residues. As DNA, the CDR3 is TGTGCCAGCAGCTACTTGACAGACTACGAGCAGTACTTC. It is translated as CASSYLTDYEQYF. The full variable domain, completed using reference TRBV7-2 and TRBJ2-7, is GAGVSQSPSNKVTEKGKDVELRCDPISGHTALYWYRQSLGQGLEFLIYFQGNSAPDKSGLPSDRFSAERTGGSVSTLTIQRTQQEDSAVYLCASSYLTDYEQYFGPGTRLTVT.

The rearrangement uses TRBV7-9 and TRBJ2-4, with 8 bases aligning to TRBD2. Germline lookup yields CDR1 SEHNR and CDR2 FQNEAQ (reference sequence). The V gene end was trimmed by 5 bases and the J gene end by 0 bases; junction bases not matched to a gene: 6. The CDR3 covers 16 residues. The CDR3: CASSPAGGAAKNIQYF. CDR3 coding DNA: TGTGCCAGCAGCCCGGCGGGGGGCGCAGCCAAAAACATTCAGTACTTC. The variable domain in full, completed from reference TRBV7-9 and TRBJ2-4, reads DTGVSQNPRHKITKRGQNVTFRCDPISEHNRLYWYRQTLGQGPEFLTYFQNEAQLEKSRLLSDRFSAERPKGSFSTLEIQRTEQGDSAMYLCASSPAGGAAKNIQYFGAGTRLSVL.

The V and J genes are TRBV20-1 and TRBJ2-5, with 11 positions matching TRBD2. The ends lost 6 bases at V and 4 bases at J; junction bases unmatched: 7. The V gene's germline CDR1 is DFQATT and CDR2 SNEGSKA (reference sequence). The length of the CDR3 is 14 residues. This CDR3 is CSALSGGALETQYF. The CDR3 bases are TGCAGTGCACTTAGCGGGGGGGCCTTAGAGACCCAGTACTTC.

The V call is TRBV24-1, the J call TRBJ2-4, with D unresolved. The J call may be incorrect, as the DNA end agrees better with TRBJ2-5. Germline CDR1 reads KGHDR; CDR2 reads SFDVKD. The CDR3 contains 14 residues. The CDR3, as DNA: TGTGCCACCAGTTCGTCGGCTCGGTTTGGGACCCAGTACTTC. It specifies CATSSSARFGTQYF.

The gene calls are TRBV20-1 and TRBJ2-2, with D perhaps matching TRBD2 (6 bases). V dropped 6 bases and J dropped 6 bases, with 17 bases sitting between them. The CDR3 runs to 14 residues. CDR1 and CDR2 (germline): DFQATT, SNEGSKA (reference sequence). CDR3 nucleotide sequence: TGCAGTGCCCCGACTAGTAGGTTGTCCGGGGAGCTGTTTTTT. It encodes CSAPTSRLSGELFF.

The V call is TRBV5-1, the J call TRBJ1-1, with D perhaps matching TRBD1 (5 bases). Trimming left V 4 bases short and J 3 bases short, with 16 bases between. In germline, CDR1 is SGHRS, CDR2 YFSETQ. This CDR3 spans 15 amino acids. This CDR3 is CASSPTSGPDTEAFF. CDR3 nucleotides: TGCGCCAGCAGCCCTACCTCGGGGCCCGACACTGAAGCTTTCTTT.

V usage is TRBV5-1 and J usage is TRBJ1-5, with D perhaps TRBD1 (5 bases). CDR3 size: 15 residues. The germline V and J ends were trimmed by 4 bases and 5 bases, with 16 bases remaining between them. CDR1 is SGHRS, CDR2 YFSETQ, per germline. The DNA of the CDR3 is TGCGCCAGCAGCACATCCTCAGGGACCGATCAGCCCCAGCATTTT. Translating it yields CASSTSSGTDQPQHF.

As DNA, the CDR3 is TGTGCCAGCAGGCGCTCGGGACAGGAGAACAAAAACATTCAGTACTTC. It encodes CASRRSGQENKNIQYF. The J gene is TRBJ2-4, the V gene TRBV28; 8 bases fit TRBD1. The CDR3 has 16 residues. With V trimmed by 6 bases and J by 3 bases, 10 bases remained unmatched. The germline CDR1 and CDR2 sequences are MDHEN and SYDVKM.

The V gene is TRBV7-3, the J gene TRBJ2-1; no definite D call. V lost 0 bases and J lost 8, with 8 bases in between. The germline gives CDR1 SGHTA, CDR2 FQGTGA. The CDR3 is 13 amino acids. CDR3 amino acids: CASSLTLRYEQFF. The CDR3 nucleotides read TGTGCCAGCAGCTTAACGTTGCGATATGAGCAGTTCTTC.